These 8 T cell receptor beta chains came from one sample sequenced in a study of T cells in Graves' hyperthyroidism and ophthalmopathy. Amplification of TCR beta CDR3 regions was performed using RNA transcripts as template. HTBI primers were the set used in a first-round RT-PCR of the TCR CDR3. In TCRdb, the multiplex PCR reads were re-called with MiXCR into one record per CDR3 protein. The repertoire holds around 350,000 distinct CDR3 sequences, with approximately 14% as singletons. The material sequenced was blood. These receptors originate from a woman between 18 and 30 years old with Graves' hyperthyroidism that later progressed to Graves' ophthalmopathy.

The gene calls are TRBV12-3 or TRBV12-4 and TRBJ1-2; D not resolved. V lost 8 bases, J lost 12 bases, and 10 bases lay in between. The CDR3 sequence is 9 residues long. CDR3 protein: CASDELHTF. The DNA of the CDR3 is TGTGCCAGCGACGAGTTACACACCTTC.

The chain links TRBV20-1 to TRBJ2-1, with a tentative D call TRBD1 (5 bases). This CDR3 has 13 amino acids. Germline CDR1 DFQATT, CDR2 SNEGSKA (reference sequence). The V gene lost 1 base and the J gene lost 4 bases, with 8 bases spanning the gap. The CDR3 loop is CSARVSGYNEQFF. CDR3 nucleotide sequence: TGCAGTGCTAGAGTTTCAGGGTACAATGAGCAGTTCTTC.

This clonotype was seen many times. The V and J genes are TRBV7-9 and TRBJ1-4, with D tentatively TRBD1 (5 bases). The germline V gene encodes CDR1 SEHNR and CDR2 FQNEAQ (reference sequence). The CDR3 has 16 amino acids. Trimming removed 4 bases from V and 8 bases from J, with 20 bases in between. CDR3 protein: CASSSRTHKEGEKLFF. CDR3 bases: TGTGCCAGCAGCTCAAGGACTCACAAAGAGGGGGAAAAACTGTTTTTT.

The chain couples TRBV9 to TRBJ2-7, with D possibly TRBD1 on 6 matching bases. The CDR3 is made up of 16 amino acids. CDR1 SGDLS and CDR2 YYNGEE come from the germline V gene. V was clipped by 3 bases and J by 4 bases, with 20 bases between them. The CDR3 region is CASSEGESRGIYEQYF. CDR3 nucleotide sequence: TGTGCCAGCAGCGAGGGTGAATCGAGGGGGATATACGAGCAGTACTTC.

In this sample, this clonotype turned up many times. The chain carries TRBV7-9 and TRBJ2-4; D may correspond to TRBD1 or TRBD2 (6 bases each). The CDR3 spans 15 residues. Germline assignment: CDR1 SEHNR and CDR2 FQNEAQ (reference sequence). Trimming left V 0 bases short and J 5 bases short, with 11 bases between. CDR3: CASSLAWGAENIQYF. The DNA for the CDR3 is TGTGCCAGCAGCTTAGCGTGGGGGGCTGAAAACATTCAGTACTTC.

This clonotype has only a few counts. The chain has TRBV14 and TRBJ2-3; 7 positions agree with TRBD2. This CDR3 is built from 17 residues. V was clipped by 4 bases and J by 0 bases; unmatched bases: 10. Germline CDR1 and CDR2: SGHDN and FVKESK. The CDR3 DNA sequence: TGTGCCAGCAGCCCCTCCCTGCGGGAGCCGAGCACAGATACGCAGTATTTT. Amino acid sequence: CASSPSLREPSTDTQYF.

This chain uses TRBV5-1 with TRBJ2-2; no definite D call. The CDR3 length is 16 residues. From germline, CDR1 is SGHRS and CDR2 YFSETQ. Trimming removed 1 base at V and 2 bases at J, with 12 bases between. The DNA of the CDR3 is TGCGCCAGCAGCTTGCGTCCTCTCGATAACACCGGGGAGCTGTTTTTT. The encoded protein is CASSLRPLDNTGELFF.

The rearrangement uses TRBV30 and TRBJ1-5, with TRBD1 identical over 10 bases. Per the germline V gene, CDR1 is GTSNPN and CDR2 is SVGIG (reference sequence). This CDR3 has 16 amino acids. With V trimmed by 3 bases and J by 4 bases, 9 bases remained unmatched. CDR3 DNA sequence: TGTGCCTGGAGGTCCGGGACAGGGGTCAGAAATCAGCCCCAGCATTTT. Amino acids: CAWRSGTGVRNQPQHF.